One sample yielded the 21 T cell receptor beta chains listed below, sequenced in a study of blood T cell repertoires in COVID-19. Measured with immunoSEQ multiplex PCR; TCRdb has only the in-frame clones, and not every one. The top ten hold over 1.3% of the sample, which has hundreds of thousands of clones, roughly 88% seen once. Material: peripheral blood. These receptors came from an elderly man with acute or convalescent COVID-19.

V usage is TRBV12-3 or TRBV12-4 and J usage is TRBJ1-5; weak D call: TRBD1 (5 bases). Trimming left V 6 bases short and J 3 bases short, with 9 bases between. The CDR3 runs 13 residues. For the CDR3, the DNA is TGTGCCAGCAGACAGGAGTACAATCAGCCCCAGCATTTT. It yields the protein CASRQEYNQPQHF.

As DNA, the CDR3 is TGTGCCAGCTCACCAGGAGGGAAAGTCGCCGGGGAGCTGTTTTTT. Its protein is CASSPGGKVAGELFF. This chain joins TRBV18 and TRBJ2-2, with D perhaps TRBD2 (6 bases). Germline values: CDR1 KGHSH, CDR2 LQKENI. This CDR3 is 15 amino acids long. Trimming cost V 2 bases and J 6 bases, with 13 bases left between them.

The chain has TRBV4-1 and TRBJ1-2; 8 bases fit TRBD1. Germline CDR1 is MGHRA and CDR2 is YSYEKL. The CDR3 extends over 14 amino acids. The trim removed 2 bases at V and 4 bases at J, leaving 3 bases unmatched. DNA of the CDR3: TGCGCCAGCAGCCAAAGACAGGGGAGCTATGGCTACACCTTC. It translates to CASSQRQGSYGYTF.

The chain uses TRBV25-1 and TRBJ2-5, with D possibly matching TRBD1 (5 bases). There are 15 residues in the CDR3. CDR1 MGHDK and CDR2 SYGVNS come from the germline V gene. Trimming shortened V by 4 bases and J by 5 bases, and 17 bases separated the two germline ends. The CDR3 nucleotides are TGTGCCAGCAGTGTTCAGGGTCGCTCGACGGAGACCCAGTACTTC. Protein sequence: CASSVQGRSTETQYF.

The chain joins TRBV29-1 to TRBJ2-3, with D possibly TRBD2 on 5 matching bases. The CDR3 runs 12 residues. The germline V and J ends were trimmed by 4 bases and 3 bases, with 8 bases remaining between them. The germline V gene encodes CDR1 SQVTM and CDR2 ANQGSEA. CDR3 region: CSVGGETDTQYF. In DNA, the CDR3 is TGCAGCGTTGGGGGAGAAACAGATACGCAGTATTTT.

V usage is TRBV7-2 and J usage is TRBJ2-3; TRBD2 aligns across 10 bases. Germline values: CDR1 SGHTA, CDR2 FQGNSA. The CDR3 is made up of 15 amino acids. After removal of 3 bases from V and 7 bases from J, the junction contained 7 bases not matched to a gene. The chain's CDR3 is CASSLASGSANTQYF. CDR3 bases: TGTGCCAGCAGCTTGGCTAGCGGGAGCGCGAATACGCAGTATTTT. Full variable domain (outside the CDR3, taken from reference TRBV7-2 and TRBJ2-3): GAGVSQSPSNKVTEKGKDVELRCDPISGHTALYWYRQSLGQGLEFLIYFQGNSAPDKSGLPSDRFSAERTGGSVSTLTIQRTQQEDSAVYLCASSLASGSANTQYFGPGTRLTVL.

This clone was detected a few times. The J gene is TRBJ1-6, the V gene TRBV5-1; TRBD1 matches at 7 bases. Unmatched junction bases numbered 6, after V lost 4 bases and J lost 5 bases. The CDR3 spans 15 residues. The germline V gene encodes CDR1 SGHRS and CDR2 YFSETQ. Here the CDR3 reads CASSPRQGNNSPLHF. Written as DNA, the CDR3 is TGCGCCAGCAGCCCGAGACAGGGTAATAATTCACCCCTCCACTTT.

The chain couples TRBV12-3 or TRBV12-4 to TRBJ2-1, with D perhaps matching TRBD2 (6 bases). This CDR3 region has 12 residues. Trimming took 5 bases from V and 5 from J, leaving 7 bases between them. The CDR3 here is CASSRLDNEQFF. CDR3 DNA sequence: TGTGCCAGCAGTAGACTAGACAATGAGCAGTTCTTC.

The chain employs TRBV7-9 and TRBJ2-5, with D possibly matching TRBD1 (5 bases). The CDR3 covers 15 residues. V dropped 1 base and J dropped 1 base, with 10 bases sitting between them. Looked up from germline, CDR1 is SEHNR and CDR2 is FQNEAQ (reference sequence). The CDR3 spells CASSLVGQTQETQYF. The CDR3, as DNA: TGTGCCAGCAGCTTAGTAGGACAAACCCAAGAGACCCAGTACTTC.

This clone was counted a few times. The gene calls are TRBV7-3 and TRBJ2-3; D perhaps matches TRBD1 (5 bases). V dropped 2 bases and J dropped 1 base, with 16 bases sitting between them. The length of the CDR3 is 17 residues. Per germline, CDR1 SGHTA and CDR2 FQGTGA. The CDR3 DNA is TGTGCCAGCAGCTTAGGGGCAGGGAACAGTGGCACAGATACGCAGTATTTT. Encoded protein: CASSLGAGNSGTDTQYF.

V usage is TRBV19 and J usage is TRBJ1-6, with 9 bases lining up with TRBD1. The germline V gene has CDR1 LNHDA and CDR2 SQIVND (reference sequence). The CDR3 runs 12 residues. The V gene end was trimmed by 9 bases and the J gene end by 9 bases; junction bases not matched to a gene: 3. CDR3 in amino acids: CASGQGFSPLHF. The CDR3 DNA sequence: TGTGCCAGCGGACAGGGGTTTTCACCCCTCCACTTT.

The rearrangement links TRBV4-1 to TRBJ1-2; D gene unclear. This CDR3 is 16 amino acids long. V lost 0 bases, J lost 5 bases, and 16 bases lay in between. Germline loops: CDR1 MGHRA, CDR2 YSYEKL. The CDR3 bases are TGCGCCAGCAGCCAAGATTCGGCAGCCTGGAGGTATGGCTACACCTTC. This translates into CASSQDSAAWRYGYTF.

This clone is a singleton in its sample. J is TRBJ2-3 and V is TRBV5-1; maybe TRBD2 (6 bases). Germline assignment: CDR1 SGHRS and CDR2 YFSETQ. This CDR3 has 16 amino acids. Trimming pared 0 bases from V and 4 bases from J, leaving 15 bases between. DNA of the CDR3: TGCGCCAGCAGCTTGGAAGGGCGGGATGGTGCAGATACGCAGTATTTT. Protein product: CASSLEGRDGADTQYF.

This clone occurred once. The chain employs TRBV19 and TRBJ1-3; D ambiguous. CDR1 and CDR2 from the germline V gene are LNHDA and SQIVND (reference sequence). The CDR3 is 15 amino acids. The germline V and J ends were trimmed by 1 base and 0 bases, with 7 bases remaining between them. The CDR3 loop is CASSIGGNSGNTIYF. CDR3 DNA: TGTGCCAGTAGTATAGGAGGGAACTCTGGAAACACCATATATTTT.

The chain employs TRBV6-5 and TRBJ1-1; possibly TRBD1 for D (6 bases). Between the trimmed V and J ends, which lost 8 bases and 1 base, there was a span of 8 bases. The germline CDR1 and CDR2 sequences are MNHEY and SVGAGI. The CDR3 runs 12 residues. CDR3 loop: CASHRENTEAFF. CDR3 coding DNA: TGTGCCAGCCACAGGGAGAACACTGAAGCTTTCTTT.

This clone was picked up one time. The chain combines TRBV7-2 with TRBJ1-1, with TRBD1 matching 10 bases. Germline values: CDR1 SGHTA, CDR2 FQGNSA. CDR3 length equals 15 residues. V gave up 5 bases and J gave up 5 bases; unmatched junction bases: 8. The CDR3 DNA reads as TGTGCCAGCAGCCTCCGGACAGGGGGTCGGACTGAAGCTTTCTTT. This encodes CASSLRTGGRTEAFF.

This rearrangement joins TRBV4-2 to TRBJ2-1; 8 bases match TRBD2. The J segment lost 8 bases and the V segment lost 1 base, leaving 7 bases of the junction unmatched. The CDR3 is made up of 15 amino acids. Germline CDR1 is LGHNA and CDR2 is YNFKEQ. Here the CDR3 reads CASSQVAGSVYEQFF. CDR3 in DNA: TGTGCCAGCAGCCAAGTAGCGGGGTCTGTCTATGAGCAGTTCTTC.

V is TRBV7-3 and J is TRBJ1-2, with D perhaps matching TRBD1 (5 bases). Trimming took 2 bases from V and 0 from J, leaving 10 bases between them. The V gene's germline CDR1 is SGHTA and CDR2 FQGTGA. The CDR3 runs 15 residues. CDR3 coding DNA: TGTGCCAGCAGCTTATATCCAGGGTCTAACTATGGCTACACCTTC. Protein sequence: CASSLYPGSNYGYTF.

The chain is built from TRBV2 and TRBJ1-5; tentatively, D is TRBD1 (5 bases). Trimming pared 6 bases from V and 3 bases from J, leaving 12 bases between. The CDR3 has 14 amino acids. CDR1 and CDR2 from the germline V gene are SNHLY and FYNNEI. The CDR3 loop reads CASSLQGPNQPQHF. The DNA for the CDR3 is TGTGCCAGCAGCCTCCAGGGTCCCAATCAGCCCCAGCATTTT.

J is TRBJ2-3 and V is TRBV15, with TRBD1 matching over 7 bases. The ends lost 2 bases at V and 0 bases at J; junction bases unmatched: 2. The V gene's germline CDR1 is LNHNV and CDR2 YYDKDF (reference sequence). The CDR3 has 15 amino acids. The CDR3 protein is CATSRRQGSTDTQYF. The CDR3 region has the DNA TGTGCCACCAGCAGAAGACAGGGTAGCACAGATACGCAGTATTTT.

The V call is TRBV28, the J call TRBJ2-5, with 10 bases identical to TRBD2. Losses at the gene ends were 7 bases for V and 8 bases for J; bases not matched to a gene: 7. This CDR3 is 13 amino acids long. CDR1 and CDR2 (germline): MDHEN, SYDVKM. CDR3 in amino acids: CASTASGGQTQYF. The CDR3 region has the DNA TGTGCCAGCACCGCTAGCGGGGGCCAAACCCAGTACTTC.